Below are 19 T cell receptor beta chains sequenced from a single sample in a study of cytomegalovirus exposure and HLA in healthy donors. With 60 Vbeta and 13 Jbeta primers, the PCR was carried out. Sequencing was performed with immunoSEQ multiplex PCR; in TCRdb, only in-frame clones are kept and a portion is missing. The sample consists of some 100,000 clones, roughly 84% of them appearing once. Sequencing input: PBMCs. Source of these receptors: a woman between 18 and 29 years old in good health and CMV-seronegative.

This clone has a single count. The rearrangement links TRBV7-2 to TRBJ2-7; TRBD1 matches at 9 bases. Germline CDR1 reads SGHTA; CDR2 reads FQGNSA. The CDR3 runs to 12 residues. Germline trimming cut 5 bases from V and 13 bases from J; bases unmatched to any gene: 9. CDR3 protein: CASSPGQGTNYF. The DNA of the CDR3 is TGTGCCAGCAGCCCGGGACAGGGAACGAACTACTTC.

The chain carries TRBV30 and TRBJ2-3, with 11 positions matching TRBD2. CDR3 length equals 15 residues. Germline V gives CDR1 GTSNPN, CDR2 SVGIG (reference sequence). With 1 base clipped from V and 4 bases from J, the junction kept 4 bases outside the gene matches. The CDR3 reads CAWSEVAGGSDTQYF. The CDR3 region has the DNA TGTGCCTGGAGTGAAGTAGCGGGAGGGTCAGATACGCAGTATTTT.

The chain employs TRBV4-1 and TRBJ2-7; 7 bases are a match to TRBD2. CDR3 length: 18 amino acids. Germline loops: CDR1 MGHRA, CDR2 YSYEKL. Trimming removed 0 bases from V and 6 bases from J; junction bases left unmatched: 17. Written as DNA, the CDR3 is TGCGCCAGCAGCCAAGATAGCGGTTTTATGAACCGCGGGGGCGAGCAGTACTTC. Amino acid sequence: CASSQDSGFMNRGGEQYF.

The CDR3 region is CASSARTSPFTDTQYF. CDR3 DNA: TGTGCCAGCAGCGCCCGGACTAGCCCTTTCACAGATACGCAGTATTTT. The chain employs TRBV9 and TRBJ2-3; the match to TRBD2 covers 8 bases. Germline V gene data show CDR1 as SGDLS and CDR2 as YYNGEE. The CDR3 totals 16 residues. The junction had 8 bases not matched to a gene; V was cut back by 3 bases and J by 2 bases.

The J gene is TRBJ1-5, the V gene TRBV15, with D tentatively TRBD1 (5 bases). CDR1 LNHNV and CDR2 YYDKDF come from the germline V gene (reference sequence). V gave up 1 base and J gave up 6 bases, with 13 bases separating them. The CDR3 length is 15 residues. The CDR3 DNA reads TGTGCCACCAGCAGAGGTTCGCAGGGCGGTCAGCCCCAGCATTTT. Protein sequence: CATSRGSQGGQPQHF.

This chain joins TRBV25-1 and TRBJ2-3; a weak D match, TRBD1 (5 bases). V lost 3 bases to trimming and J lost 8 bases, with 15 bases between them. In germline, CDR1 is MGHDK, CDR2 SYGVNS. The CDR3 loop spans 14 amino acids. The CDR3 sequence: CASSDGARLTTQYF. For the CDR3, the DNA is TGTGCCAGCAGTGATGGGGCTAGACTCACTACGCAGTATTTT.

This chain uses TRBV27 with TRBJ2-4, with 16 bases identical to TRBD2. The CDR3 is 18 residues long. The V segment lost 7 bases and the J segment 7 bases; nucleotides outside the gene matches: 13. From germline, CDR1 is MNHEY and CDR2 SMNVEV (reference sequence). CDR3 sequence (DNA): TGTGCCAGCACTCTGCGCGCGGGACTAGCGGGGGGGCAGAACATTCAGTACTTC. This translates into CASTLRAGLAGGQNIQYF.

This chain's CDR3 is CASSLGLAGVETQYF. In nucleotides, the CDR3 is TGTGCCAGCAGCCTGGGACTAGCGGGAGTCGAGACCCAGTACTTC. The gene calls are TRBV5-8 and TRBJ2-5; 14 bases fit TRBD2. After removal of 4 bases from V and 5 bases from J, the junction contained 4 bases not matched to a gene. Germline V gives CDR1 SGHTS, CDR2 YDEGEE. CDR3 length: 15 residues.

The chain has TRBV21-1 and TRBJ2-1; TRBD2, the D gene given by the table, was not confirmed from the DNA. TRBV21-1 is a pseudogene. The CDR3 extends over 17 amino acids. In nucleotides, the CDR3 is TGTGCCAGCAGCGATAGGACTAGCGTGACGGAGGTCAATGAGCAGTTCTTC. Translation: CASSDRTSVTEVNEQFF.

The chain uses TRBV6-6 and TRBJ2-2, with 7 bases that match TRBD1. CDR3 length equals 15 residues. Germline V gene data show CDR1 as MNHNY and CDR2 as SVGAGI (reference sequence). V shed 2 bases, J shed 1 base, and the junction held 1 base outside the gene matches. The CDR3 bases are TGTGCCAGCAGTTACAGGGGGCGGAACACCGGGGAGCTGTTTTTT. Translated: CASSYRGRNTGELFF.

J is TRBJ1-6 and V is TRBV4-2, with a tentative D call TRBD1 (5 bases). CDR3 length: 12 residues. The V gene's germline CDR1 is LGHNA and CDR2 YNFKEQ. V was shortened by 5 bases and J by 7 bases, with 6 bases between the two germline ends. CDR3 amino acids: CASSSGNSPLHF. In nucleotides, the CDR3 is TGTGCCAGCAGCTCAGGGAATTCACCCCTCCACTTT.

This clone was seen only a few times. The chain employs TRBV5-4 and TRBJ2-5; 7 nucleotides match TRBD1. CDR3 size: 15 residues. Trimming took 3 bases from V and 4 from J; bases not matched to a gene: 9. Germline-derived CDR1 and CDR2 are SGHNT and YYREEE (reference sequence). CDR3 sequence: CASSSQQGYGETQYF. The CDR3 bases are TGTGCCAGCAGCTCGCAACAGGGGTACGGAGAGACCCAGTACTTC.

V gene TRBV7-9 combines with J gene TRBJ2-5; 7 bases fit TRBD2. V was clipped by 1 base and J by 4 bases; unmatched bases: 6. The CDR3 is 15 residues long. The germline V gene has CDR1 SEHNR and CDR2 FQNEAQ (reference sequence). This CDR3 reads CASSLDVAGVETQYF. The CDR3 DNA reads TGTGCCAGCAGCTTAGATGTGGCGGGAGTAGAGACCCAGTACTTC.

This sequence joins TRBV29-1 and TRBJ1-2, with unresolved D. The CDR3 covers 11 residues. Germline lookup yields CDR1 SQVTM and CDR2 ANQGSEA. The V and J ends lost 5 bases and 6 bases respectively, with 10 bases between them. CDR3 in amino acids: CSVRAGDGYTF. CDR3 DNA: TGCAGCGTTAGAGCGGGTGATGGCTACACCTTC.

This chain connects TRBV5-1 to TRBJ2-3; 9 bases fit TRBD2. The CDR3 loop spans 15 amino acids. J gave up 1 base and V 4 bases, and 4 bases lay outside the gene matches. From germline, CDR1 is SGHRS and CDR2 YFSETQ. CDR3 in amino acids: CASSRSGGRTDTQYF. The CDR3 nucleotides read TGCGCCAGCAGCCGTAGCGGGGGCCGCACAGATACGCAGTATTTT.

This chain links TRBV28 with TRBJ2-3, with a tentative D call TRBD1 (6 bases). CDR3 length equals 14 residues. The V end lost 5 bases, the J end lost 2 bases, and 11 bases lay between the germline ends. Germline V gives CDR1 MDHEN, CDR2 SYDVKM. In DNA, the CDR3 is TGTGCCAGCAGTAGTTCAGGGGTCACAGATACGCAGTATTTT. It encodes CASSSSGVTDTQYF.

V gene TRBV9 combines with J gene TRBJ2-2; 9 bases line up with TRBD2. With V trimmed by 3 bases and J by 6 bases, 9 bases remained unmatched. The CDR3 covers 16 residues. Per germline, CDR1 SGDLS and CDR2 YYNGEE. DNA of the CDR3: TGTGCCAGCAGCGGACGTAGCGGGAGAACAGCCGGGGAGCTGTTTTTT. This gives the protein CASSGRSGRTAGELFF.

CDR3 sequence (DNA): TGTGCCAGCAGTTATTCGGGGTGCGAGGGGGCATCGAACTATGGCTACACCTTC. Its protein product is CASSYSGCEGASNYGYTF. The chain carries TRBV6-9 and TRBJ1-2; 7 bases align to TRBD1. Germline loops: CDR1 MNHGY, CDR2 SVAAGI. The CDR3 spans 18 residues. The J segment lost 2 bases and the V segment lost 0 bases, leaving 12 bases of the junction unmatched.

The chain couples TRBV5-8 to TRBJ2-5; 15 nucleotides match TRBD2. Germline lookup yields CDR1 SGHTS and CDR2 YDEGEE. This CDR3 has 17 residues. J was trimmed by 3 bases and V by 3 bases; bases with no gene match: 6. The CDR3 sequence: CASSWGLAGGIEETQYF. The CDR3 bases are TGTGCCAGCAGCTGGGGACTAGCGGGAGGTATTGAAGAGACCCAGTACTTC. Filled out from reference TRBV5-8 and TRBJ2-5, the complete variable domain reads EAGVTQSPTHLIKTRGQQATLRCSPISGHTSVYWYQQALGLGLQFLLWYDEGEERNRGNFPPRFSGRQFPNYSSELNVNALELEDSALYLCASSWGLAGGIEETQYFGPGTRLLVL.